One sample yielded the 5 T cell receptor beta chains listed below, sequenced in a study of T cells in Graves' hyperthyroidism and ophthalmopathy. Researchers amplified the TCR beta CDR3 regions from RNA transcripts. When the TCR CDR3 underwent first-round RT-PCR, the HTBI primer set was used. Via MiXCR, TCRdb re-called the multiplex PCR reads, giving one row per CDR3 protein. In the table there are hundreds of thousands of distinct CDR3 sequences, less than 45% of which are singletons. The sample was peripheral blood or thyroid tissue (not recorded which). The receptors derive from an adult man with Graves' disease, either hyperthyroidism or ophthalmopathy (not recorded which).

The chain joins TRBV6-1 to TRBJ2-6, with no clear D. Trimming shortened V by 6 bases and J by 4 bases, and 7 bases separated the two germline ends. Germline CDR1 MNHNS, CDR2 SASEGT. The CDR3 consists of 13 residues. This chain's CDR3 is CASRQSGANVLTF. CDR3 coding DNA: TGTGCCAGCAGGCAATCGGGGGCCAACGTCCTGACTTTC.

The rearrangement joins TRBV19 to TRBJ1-4, with D unclear. CDR1 is LNHDA and CDR2 is SQIVND in the germline V gene (reference sequence). The CDR3 is 16 amino acids. V lost 5 bases, J lost 0 bases, and 13 bases lay in between. CDR3 sequence reads: CASSPWIAATNEKLFF. The CDR3 DNA is TGTGCCAGTAGTCCGTGGATAGCTGCAACTAATGAAAAACTGTTTTTT.

CDR3 DNA: TGTGCCAGCAGCCCGACAGGAGCGCGGGGGCCCCAGCATTTT. It specifies CASSPTGARGPQHF. The rearrangement joins TRBV7-6 to TRBJ1-5; a possible D gene is TRBD1 (6 bases). This CDR3 is built from 14 residues. V lost 5 bases and J lost 9, with 17 bases in between. Germline V gene sequence: CDR1 SGHVS, CDR2 FNYEAQ.

This clonotype has more than one count but fewer than ten. The rearrangement links TRBV10-3 to TRBJ1-2, with a tentative D call TRBD1 (6 bases). CDR3 length: 13 amino acids. Looked up from germline, CDR1 is ENHRY and CDR2 is SYGVKD. The V end was cut by 10 bases, the J end by 4 bases, with 16 bases between. The CDR3 DNA reads TGTGCCACTACAGGGTTAGGTAGCTATGGCTACACCTTC. Translating gives CATTGLGSYGYTF.

The V call is TRBV29-1, the J call TRBJ1-4, with D maybe TRBD1 (6 bases). V shed 1 base and J shed 8 bases, with 11 bases lying between them. The germline V gene has CDR1 SQVTM and CDR2 ANQGSEA. The CDR3 runs 13 residues. The CDR3 loop is CSVEGRGGEKLFF. Here the CDR3 DNA reads TGCAGCGTTGAAGGCAGGGGTGGGGAAAAACTGTTTTTT.